Following are 10 T cell receptor beta chains from one sample sequenced in a study of blood T cells in healthy people across ages. The second PCR ran roughly 7 to 12 cycles with a sample-barcoded 5' primer and J-beta primers. TCRdb fed the 5' RACE reads into MiXCR, producing one record per CDR3 protein. The data show over 950,000 distinct CDR3 sequences, roughly 47% seen once. Sequencing was done on a sample of blood. These TCRs come from a woman aged 55 to 70 in good health.

This clonotype was counted only a few times. V and J are TRBV2 and TRBJ1-2; D gene unclear. Germline CDR1 is SNHLY and CDR2 is FYNNEI. The CDR3 length is 12 residues. V shed 7 bases and J shed 4 bases, with 10 bases lying between them. The CDR3: CASKAGPYGYTF. The CDR3, as DNA: TGTGCCAGCAAAGCAGGACCCTATGGCTACACCTTC. Full variable domain (rest looked up from reference TRBV2 and TRBJ1-2): EPEVTQTPSHQVTQMGQEVILRCVPISNHLYFYWYRQILGQKVEFLVSFYNNEISEKSEIFDDQFSVERPDGSNFTLKIRSTKLEDSAMYFCASKAGPYGYTFGSGTRLTVV.

V gene TRBV7-2 combines with J gene TRBJ2-7; 11 nucleotides match TRBD2. This CDR3 region has 15 residues. Germline CDR1 SGHTA, CDR2 FQGNSA. With 2 bases clipped from V and 7 bases from J, the junction kept 7 bases outside the gene matches. The CDR3 spells CASSLIAGGGHEQYF. As DNA, the CDR3 is TGTGCCAGCAGCTTAATAGCGGGAGGGGGCCATGAGCAGTACTTC.

The genes are TRBV20-1 and TRBJ1-6; TRBD1 matches at 7 bases. J gave up 7 bases and V 5 bases, and 8 bases lay outside the gene matches. The CDR3 spans 14 residues. Per the germline V gene, CDR1 is DFQATT and CDR2 is SNEGSKA (reference sequence). The CDR3 bases are TGCAGTGCTTCGCCGGGACAGAACAATTCACCCCTCCACTTT. Its translation: CSASPGQNNSPLHF.

This clonotype was seen only a few times. This CDR3 reads CASSLQPEGHYGYTF. CDR3 bases: TGCGCCAGCAGCCTTCAGCCCGAGGGGCACTATGGCTACACCTTC. This chain joins TRBV4-3 and TRBJ1-2, with D possibly matching TRBD1 (5 bases). This CDR3 comprises 15 residues. V was trimmed by 4 bases and J by 3 bases, leaving 15 bases between them. CDR1 LGHNA and CDR2 YSLEER come from the germline V gene.

This clonotype was found a few times. This chain joins TRBV21-1 and TRBJ2-6; no DNA check was done on the table's D call, TRBD2. TRBV21-1 is an annotated pseudogene. The CDR3 covers 17 residues. CDR3 in amino acids: CASSKGRASSGANVLTF. The CDR3 region has the DNA TGTGCCAGCAGCAAAGGCAGGGCCAGCTCTGGGGCCAACGTCCTGACTTTC.

This clonotype was seen just once. The chain is built from TRBV28 and TRBJ2-7; either TRBD1 or TRBD2 may supply D (7 bases each). CDR1 and CDR2 from the germline V gene are MDHEN and SYDVKM. V was pared by 7 bases and J by 7 bases, with 29 bases between. There are 17 residues in the CDR3. CDR3 sequence (DNA): TGTGCCAGCATCCCCCCGCATGGGGGAGGGGGCTACAATGAGCAGTACTTC. This translates into CASIPPHGGGGYNEQYF.

This clonotype occurred a few times. The chain employs TRBV29-1 and TRBJ2-7, with D unclear. This CDR3 is 14 amino acids long. CDR1 is SQVTM, CDR2 ANQGSEA, per germline. Trimming took off 0 bases at V and 2 bases at J, with 11 bases between the two ends. The CDR3 reads CSVEDTGSTYEQYF. The CDR3 DNA is TGCAGCGTTGAAGATACCGGGTCGACCTACGAGCAGTACTTC.

This clonotype was seen only once. The rearrangement joins TRBV28 to TRBJ2-2; 7 bases are a match to TRBD2. Germline trimming cut 2 bases from V and 5 bases from J; bases unmatched to any gene: 5. The CDR3 spans 15 residues. Per germline, CDR1 MDHEN and CDR2 SYDVKM. For the CDR3, the DNA is TGTGCCAGCAGTTTAGGGAGGGTACGAACCGGGGAGCTGTTTTTT. Translated, it gives CASSLGRVRTGELFF.

This clonotype has more than one count but fewer than ten. The gene calls are TRBV20-1 and TRBJ2-3; D is unresolved. The V end was cut by 0 bases, the J end by 0 bases, with 10 bases between. The CDR3 length is 15 residues. Germline CDR1 DFQATT, CDR2 SNEGSKA (reference sequence). CDR3 sequence (DNA): TGCAGTGCTAGAGACTCGTTGATCAGCACAGATACGCAGTATTTT. The encoded protein is CSARDSLISTDTQYF.

This clonotype was counted between two and nine times. The CDR3, as DNA: TGTGCCAGCAGAACCGGGGAAGAGACCCAGTACTTC. Its translation is CASRTGEETQYF. The V gene is TRBV6-2 or TRBV6-3, the J gene TRBJ2-5, with D possibly being TRBD2 (5 bases). The CDR3 is made up of 12 amino acids. Trimming pared 6 bases from V and 3 bases from J, leaving 8 bases between. Germline values: CDR1 MNHEY, CDR2 SVGEGT.